A single T cell receptor beta chain is shown here with its context. What it recognizes is unknown. The V gene lost 3 bases and the J gene lost 0 bases, with 9 bases spanning the gap. This CDR3 spans 14 amino acids. Germline V gene sequence: CDR1 GTSNPN, CDR2 SVGIG (reference sequence). A multiplex PCR was run with 60 Vbeta primers and 13 Jbeta primers. Sequencing used immunoSEQ multiplex PCR; TCRdb keeps in-frame clones, though not all of them. The table shows 160,000 or so clones, with more than 60% occurring only once. The data belong to a study of cytomegalovirus exposure and HLA in healthy donors. Overall study results and limits: The authors enumerated over 150 TCR beta chains as linked to cytomegalovirus. In a later analysis, TCR beta V- and J-gene trimming showed a link to a missense DCLRE1C variant.

Among the donors, all were healthy bone marrow donors. The receptor was derived from a middle-aged woman in good health and CMV-seropositive. Sequenced: PBMCs. The V call is TRBV30, the J call TRBJ1-3; no reliable D call. The CDR3 spells CAWRGTFSGNTIYF. The CDR3 DNA follows: TGTGCCTGGAGGGGCACCTTCTCTGGAAACACCATATATTTT.